These 3 T cell receptor beta chains were sequenced from one sample in a study of T-cell memory formation after mild COVID-19. TCRdb reanalysed the 5' RACE reads using MiXCR and keeps one entry per CDR3 protein. In the table there are about 360,000 distinct CDR3 sequences, 10% to 15% of which are singletons. Sequenced material: PBMCs or a T cell subset sorted from them (not recorded which). These receptors came from a man in his late teens or twenties who had mild COVID-19 (a few samples of this study predate the infection). Cell type and time point are not known.

This clonotype was seen more than once but under ten times. J is TRBJ2-3 and V is TRBV7-9; no definite D call. Germline assignment: CDR1 SEHNR and CDR2 FQNEAQ (reference sequence). The CDR3 loop spans 13 amino acids. Trimming removed 7 bases at V and 2 bases at J, with 10 bases between. CDR3 DNA sequence: TGTGCCAGCAACAGACGCCCCACAGATACGCAGTATTTT. Translating gives CASNRRPTDTQYF.

This clonotype was seen more than once but under ten times. The V call is TRBV7-9, the J call TRBJ1-5; 7 bases line up with TRBD1. The CDR3 consists of 16 residues. Germline CDR1 SEHNR, CDR2 FQNEAQ (reference sequence). V shed 4 bases, J shed 11 bases, and the junction held 17 bases outside the gene matches. Here the CDR3 reads CASSSEGGQRDETQHF. The DNA of the CDR3 is TGTGCCAGCAGCTCCGAGGGGGGACAGCGGGATGAGACCCAGCATTTT.

In its sample, this clonotype was seen a few times. The J gene is TRBJ2-1, the V gene TRBV18; D gene unclear. V was cut by 0 bases and J by 2 bases, with 14 bases left in between. Germline values: CDR1 KGHSH, CDR2 LQKENI. This CDR3 has 17 amino acids. The CDR3 sequence: CASSPPALRHPYNEQFF. DNA of the CDR3: TGTGCCAGCTCACCACCGGCTCTCAGACATCCCTACAATGAGCAGTTCTTC.